This is a list of T cell receptor beta chains from one sample in a study of regulatory T cells in long-lasting Graves disease. TCRdb itself ran the multiplex PCR reads through MiXCR, one entry per CDR3 protein. This table holds 560,000 or so distinct CDR3 sequences, roughly 15% found once. These sequences were also reported in another study, on T cells in Graves' hyperthyroidism and ophthalmopathy.

The sequences come from peripheral blood mononuclear cells (PBMCs), collected at new diagnosis, from a patient treated with antithyroid drugs. The receptors derive from a man aged 18 to 30 with Graves disease. Each CDR3 is given with its conserved first and last residue. A D gene is named only where the DNA matches it firmly. A clone size is listed for some rows: how often the clone was seen (once, few, many), or a class if it is expanded.

d_call clone_size j_call v_call cdr3_nt cdr3_aa
TRBD2 many TRBJ2-7 TRBV20-1 TGCAGTGCTAGAGGGGTGACTAGCGGGAGGTCCGACTCCTACGAGCAGTACTTC CSARGVTSGRSDSYEQYF
NA NA TRBJ1-1 TRBV15 TGTGCCACCAGCAGAGAATCGAACACTGAAGCTTTCTTT CATSRESNTEAFF
NA once TRBJ2-5 TRBV30 TGTGCTCTGAAATGGGGGGAGACCCAGTACTTC CALKWGETQYF
TRBD1 NA TRBJ2-2 TRBV29-1 TGCAGCGCAGGGGGAACCGGGGAGCTGTTTTTT CSAGGTGELFF
TRBD1 many TRBJ1-5 TRBV28 TGTGCCAGCACCCGTCCGACAGGGTACAATCAGCCCCAGCATTTT CASTRPTGYNQPQHF
TRBD1 few TRBJ2-5 TRBV9 TGTGCCAGCAGCGTAGGGACAGGAATCCAAGAGACCCAGTACTTC CASSVGTGIQETQYF
TRBD2 few TRBJ2-3 TRBV27 TGTGCCAGCAGTTTATTTCGACTAGCGGGAGGGCCCACAGATACGCAGTATTTT CASSLFRLAGGPTDTQYF
TRBD1 many TRBJ2-2 TRBV7-2 TGTGCCAGCATCGACAGGGGGGTGGCCGGGGAGCTGTTTTTT CASIDRGVAGELFF
TRBD2 few TRBJ2-3 TRBV6-2/TRBV6-3 TGTGCCAGCAGTTACAGGGGAGGGAATACGCAGTATTTT CASSYRGGNTQYF
TRBD2 many TRBJ2-1 TRBV11-2 TGTGCCAGCACCGTAGGACTAGCGGGAGTGGATGAGCAGTTCTTC CASTVGLAGVDEQFF
NA few TRBJ1-2 TRBV6-1 TGTGCCAGCAGACCCCTGGGGCCCCTGGGCTACACCTTC CASRPLGPLGYTF
NA NA TRBJ2-2 TRBV7-9 TGTGCCAGCAGCTTAGCGGTGGGAGGAAGTACCGGGGAGCTGTTTTTT CASSLAVGGSTGELFF
TRBD2 many TRBJ2-7 TRBV12-3/TRBV12-4 TGTGCCAGCAGTCGTAGCGGGTTCTCCTACGAGCAGTACTTC CASSRSGFSYEQYF
NA many TRBJ1-1 TRBV14 TGTGCCAGCAGCCAAGGGTGGACTGAAGCTTTCTTT CASSQGWTEAFF
TRBD2 few TRBJ2-1 TRBV19 TGTGCCAGTAGTATAGGGACTAGCGGGCCTGGGGAGCAGTTCTTC CASSIGTSGPGEQFF
NA many TRBJ1-1 TRBV27 TGTGCCAGCAGTCTAAATACAGGTCTTGAAGCTTTCTTT CASSLNTGLEAFF
NA many TRBJ2-7 TRBV7-9 TGTGCCAGCAGCTTCAGGGAGTTTTACGAGCAGTACTTC CASSFREFYEQYF
TRBD2 few TRBJ2-1 TRBV7-3 TGTGCCAGCAGCTCCGGGGAGGGCCAGTTCTTC CASSSGEGQFF
NA few TRBJ1-1 TRBV6-1 TGTGCCAGCAGTGAAGCGCAGGGAAGCGGTACTGAAGCTTTCTTT CASSEAQGSGTEAFF
NA few TRBJ2-5 TRBV4-1 TGCGCCAGCAGCCAGGTGACGGGAGATGGGGAGACCCAGTACTTC CASSQVTGDGETQYF
TRBD1 many TRBJ2-1 TRBV20-1 TGCAGTGCTAGCGGCACAGGGGATCGCTCCTACAATGAGCAGTTCTTC CSASGTGDRSYNEQFF
NA few TRBJ1-2 TRBV5-4 TGTGCCAGCAGCCCCGGGTTTTCTGGGAGGCCTGGCTACACCTTC CASSPGFSGRPGYTF
TRBD1 many TRBJ1-2 TRBV12-3/TRBV12-4 TGTGCCAGCAACGACAGGGGCGTATCGGGCTACACCTTC CASNDRGVSGYTF
NA few TRBJ1-5 TRBV4-1 TGCGCCAGCAGCGAGACAGGCCTGAAGCCCCAGCATTTT CASSETGLKPQHF
TRBD2 many TRBJ2-7 TRBV29-1 TGCAGCGTTGGTAGAAGGCTAGCGGGAGAAGGATCCTACGAGCAGTACTTC CSVGRRLAGEGSYEQYF
TRBD2 many TRBJ2-1 TRBV11-2 TGTGCCAGCAGCTTAGCTGTCGCGGGAGTAGCGAGAGATGAGCAGTTCTTC CASSLAVAGVARDEQFF
NA many TRBJ2-1 TRBV20-1 TGCGGATGGGACGGGAATACTGGTGAGCAGTTCTTC CGWDGNTGEQFF
TRBD2 many TRBJ2-3 TRBV7-6 TGTGCCAGCAGTCCTAAAGCGGGACCAGATACGCAGTATTTT CASSPKAGPDTQYF
TRBD1 many TRBJ2-7 TRBV5-1 TGCGCCAGCAGCGCCGGGACAGATTCCTACGAGCAGTACTTC CASSAGTDSYEQYF
TRBD1 many TRBJ1-5 TRBV2 TGTGCCAGCAGTCCGGGACAGGGATTACCCCAGCATTTT CASSPGQGLPQHF
TRBD1 few TRBJ1-1 TRBV19 TGTGCCAGTGAGGGACAGGGGTACACTGAAGCTTTCTTT CASEGQGYTEAFF
TRBD2 NA TRBJ2-7 TRBV4-1 TGCGCCAGCAGCCAAGCAATACTAGCGGGCTACGAGCAGTACTTC CASSQAILAGYEQYF
TRBD2 few TRBJ2-1 TRBV19 TGTGCCAGTAGTCTTCTAGCGGGGCCGGCGGGGGATGAGCAGTTCTTC CASSLLAGPAGDEQFF
NA few TRBJ2-3 TRBV7-9 TGTGCCAGCAGCTCAAGGGTTAGCACAGATACGCAGTATTTT CASSSRVSTDTQYF
NA few TRBJ2-7 TRBV20-1 TGCAGTGCTCCCCCCGGAGAAGGCGGCGAACAGTACTTC CSAPPGEGGEQYF
NA NA TRBJ2-7 TRBV19 TGTGCCAGTAGTGTCGACTCCTTCCAGGACGAGCAGTACTTC CASSVDSFQDEQYF
TRBD1 NA TRBJ1-2 TRBV5-1 TGCGCCAGCAGCTTCGGGACAGGGCGAAACTATGGCTACACCTTC CASSFGTGRNYGYTF
TRBD2 NA TRBJ2-3 TRBV30 TGTGCCTGGAGTGGACTAGCGGCCCCCCTAGAATCCACAGATACGCAGTATTTT CAWSGLAAPLESTDTQYF
NA few TRBJ2-3 TRBV5-1 TGCGCCAGCAGCTTGGGAACAGGGATTACAGATACGCAGTATTTT CASSLGTGITDTQYF
NA few TRBJ1-5 TRBV20-1 TGCAGTGCTAGATCAGGGCCCATCCGTCAGCCCCAGCATTTT CSARSGPIRQPQHF
NA many TRBJ2-2 TRBV27 TGTGCCAGCAGTTTAGGTCGTACCGGGGAGCTGTTTTTT CASSLGRTGELFF
NA many TRBJ2-3 TRBV27 TGTGCCAGCATCTCCACCCCCCAGGGCACAGATACGCAGTATTTT CASISTPQGTDTQYF
TRBD2 many TRBJ2-5 TRBV20-1 TGCAGTGCCATTACTAGCGGGGGAGAGACCCAGTACTTC CSAITSGGETQYF
NA few TRBJ2-1 TRBV27 TGTGCCAGCAGTTTATCGGGCTCCCGGGTTTACAATGAGCAGTTCTTC CASSLSGSRVYNEQFF
NA few TRBJ2-5 TRBV5-1 TGCGCCAGCAGCTTGGGGTCGGGCATGGGCATACATGAGACCCAGTACTTC CASSLGSGMGIHETQYF
TRBD2 many TRBJ2-1 TRBV20-1 TGCAGTGCTGACCGGAGCGGGGATGAGCAGTTCTTC CSADRSGDEQFF
TRBD1 many TRBJ1-2 TRBV11-2 TGTGCCAGCAGGCGACAGGGGGCAGCGGACTATGGCTACACCTTC CASRRQGAADYGYTF
TRBD2 few TRBJ2-7 TRBV5-4 TGTGCCAGCAGCCCGATACTAGCGGGAGTAAGGGCCGGCAACGAGCAGTACTTC CASSPILAGVRAGNEQYF
NA NA TRBJ2-1 TRBV20-1 TGCAGTGCTAGGTCTTCTAGCCACCACTACAATGAGCAGTTCTTC CSARSSSHHYNEQFF
NA few TRBJ2-5 TRBV5-8 TGTGCCAGCAGCGGCCGTTGGGGGGGCCCCCGAGAGACCCAGTACTTC CASSGRWGGPRETQYF
NA many TRBJ1-5 TRBV3-1 TGTGCCAGCAGCCCAACGCAGTATAGCAATCAGCCCCAGCATTTT CASSPTQYSNQPQHF
NA NA TRBJ1-6 TRBV20-1 TGCAGTGCTAGAAGGGGGGAAAATTCACCCCTCCACTTT CSARRGENSPLHF
TRBD2 many TRBJ2-1 TRBV20-1 TGCAGTGCTAGACCTCTAGCGGAGGGTCTCAATGAGCAGTTCTTC CSARPLAEGLNEQFF
NA NA TRBJ1-4 TRBV5-1 TGCGCCAGCAGCCTTGGCGGGGCAGGGGACGAAAAACTGTTTTTT CASSLGGAGDEKLFF
NA many TRBJ1-5 TRBV2 TGTGCCAGCAGCCCAGGCAGGGACCAGCCCCAGCATTTT CASSPGRDQPQHF
TRBD2 many TRBJ2-3 TRBV11-2 TGTGCCAGCAGCTATGCGGGAGGACGCACAGATACGCAGTATTTT CASSYAGGRTDTQYF
NA NA TRBJ1-1 TRBV15 TGTGCCACCAGCAGAGACGGCGGGGGGCGGATTGAAGCTTTCTTT CATSRDGGGRIEAFF